These T cell receptor beta chains were read from a single sample in a study of spatial heterogeneity in lung cancer. TCRdb reprocessed the 5' RACE reads with MiXCR, giving one entry per CDR3 protein. The top ten clones hold roughly 7.1% of a sample with around 10,000 distinct CDR3 sequences, 5.5% to 7.5% of them seen once. Sequenced material: lung tumor tissue, taken at surgery. Every receptor here comes from a female donor with early-stage non-small cell lung cancer. The conserved cysteine and the conserved F or W are not part of the CDR3 here. The order of the fields is V gene, CDR3 protein.

v_call: TRBV28; cdr3_aa: ASSPAGQAMGNYGYT
v_call: TRBV5-1; cdr3_aa: ASSLVAGVTDTQY
v_call: TRBV19; cdr3_aa: ASRLGSNQPQH
v_call: TRBV10-3; cdr3_aa: AISEPTGSHSPLH
v_call: TRBV3-1; cdr3_aa: ASSPRGQTQETQY
v_call: TRBV6-2/TRBV6-3; cdr3_aa: ASSYWVNQPQH
v_call: TRBV28; cdr3_aa: ASSQRWDTQY
v_call: TRBV3-1; cdr3_aa: ASSLAGLAVQETQY
v_call: TRBV29-1; cdr3_aa: SVNFQGRAF
v_call: TRBV9; cdr3_aa: ASSVGGQGGEKLF
v_call: TRBV28; cdr3_aa: ASSLTRAQF
v_call: TRBV6-1; cdr3_aa: ASSESYLTEAF
v_call: TRBV5-8; cdr3_aa: ASSQGYSNQPQH
v_call: TRBV6-5; cdr3_aa: ASSYGAGEGTQY
v_call: TRBV29-1; cdr3_aa: SVGDSASNQPQH
v_call: TRBV7-3; cdr3_aa: ASSFGGRTDEQF
v_call: TRBV4-2; cdr3_aa: VSSQDGLGSGADTQY
v_call: TRBV20-1; cdr3_aa: SARAWGLDYNEQF
v_call: TRBV28; cdr3_aa: ASSGTRTQY
v_call: TRBV28; cdr3_aa: ASSLSPRSGGRTEAF
v_call: TRBV27; cdr3_aa: ASSLSPITKSYNEQF
v_call: TRBV7-2; cdr3_aa: ASSLIAGGGSYNEQF
v_call: TRBV9; cdr3_aa: ASSVAQNPYEQY
v_call: TRBV29-1; cdr3_aa: SVEDLANTGELF
v_call: TRBV28; cdr3_aa: ASRGQTVPNQPQH
v_call: TRBV9; cdr3_aa: ASSSPTGWTQY
v_call: TRBV5-1; cdr3_aa: GSSFSTDRSSYNEQF
v_call: TRBV7-9; cdr3_aa: ASSPDRGTNGYEQY
v_call: TRBV20-1; cdr3_aa: SASGGYYGYT
v_call: TRBV10-3; cdr3_aa: AISALPGGEAF
v_call: TRBV30; cdr3_aa: AWSRTSDNTGELF
v_call: TRBV3-2; cdr3_aa: ASSQQDRGRDEAF
v_call: TRBV2; cdr3_aa: ASRAGTSGYNEQF
v_call: TRBV2; cdr3_aa: ASNPAGGTGELF
v_call: TRBV6-6; cdr3_aa: ASSYAGENTEAF
v_call: TRBV12-3/TRBV12-4; cdr3_aa: ASSLAGAGELF
v_call: TRBV12-3/TRBV12-4; cdr3_aa: ASSLAGGTEQY